Included here is one T cell receptor (beta chain) sequence, with context. The antigen is not known. The CDR3 runs to 14 residues. The V and J ends lost 5 bases and 6 bases, in that order; junction bases with no gene match: 0. The V gene's germline CDR1 is MNHEY and CDR2 SVGAGI. This entry comes from a study of cytomegalovirus exposure and HLA in healthy donors. Study results and limitations: Later work found most CMV-associated TCR beta chains apparently HLA-restricted. Overall, about 160 TCR beta chains were annotated as cytomegalovirus-associated. It has been reported that TCR beta sequences accurately predicted the HLA-A and HLA-B alleles of most subjects.

Vbeta (60) and Jbeta (13) primers were used in the PCR. Profiled with immunoSEQ multiplex PCR; TCRdb holds only in-frame clones, not every one. The sample includes 170,000 or so clones, around 83% seen only once; the top ten take around 6%. The genes are TRBV6-5 and TRBJ2-2, with TRBD2 matching over 13 bases. This TCR came from a man between 50 and 59 years old in good health and CMV-seropositive. What was sequenced was PBMCs. The CDR3 here is CASSGLAGAGELFF. In DNA, the CDR3 is TGTGCCAGCAGTGGACTAGCGGGGGCCGGGGAGCTGTTTTTT.